This is a list of T cell receptor beta chains from one sample in a study of post-analysis software for immune sequencing data. In TCRdb, the PCR reads were re-called with MiXCR into one record per CDR3 protein. The sample holds roughly 540,000 distinct CDR3 sequences; around a third are singletons and the top ten take approximately 5.4%. The sequenced sample was blood. The receptor set was obtained from a girl aged 2-17 years with multiple sclerosis. Each CDR3 is given with its conserved first and last residue. Each record gives: CDR3 DNA, CDR3 protein, J gene, V gene, D gene, clone size. The D gene is left open where the match is weak. Clone size is shown for a subset of rows, as once, few, many or a class of expanded clone.

CDR3nt: TGTGCCAGCAGCCAAGAACGGGATGAGCAGTTCTTC; CDR3aa: CASSQERDEQFF; j_gene: TRBJ2-1; v_gene: TRBV4-2; d_gene: .; abundance: .
CDR3nt: TGTGCCAGCAGCTTCCACCGGGACACCCTGGGCAATGAGCAGTTCTTC; CDR3aa: CASSFHRDTLGNEQFF; j_gene: TRBJ2-1; v_gene: TRBV7-9; d_gene: .; abundance: few
CDR3nt: TGTGCCATCAGTGAATCGGGACATCCTAATTCACCCCTCCACTTT; CDR3aa: CAISESGHPNSPLHF; j_gene: TRBJ1-6; v_gene: TRBV10-3; d_gene: .; abundance: few
CDR3nt: TGCGCCAGCAGCTTGAAGACCCACGGATACTACGAGCAGTACTTC; CDR3aa: CASSLKTHGYYEQYF; j_gene: TRBJ2-7; v_gene: TRBV5-1; d_gene: .; abundance: few
CDR3nt: TGTGCCAGCAGTTTGCCAGGCATTAACTATGGCTACACCTTC; CDR3aa: CASSLPGINYGYTF; j_gene: TRBJ1-2; v_gene: TRBV12-3/TRBV12-4; d_gene: .; abundance: few
CDR3nt: TGTGCCATCAGTGATGAAGAGGGGACAGGGGCACCCTACGAGCAGTACTTC; CDR3aa: CAISDEEGTGAPYEQYF; j_gene: TRBJ2-7; v_gene: TRBV10-3; d_gene: TRBD1; abundance: few
CDR3nt: TGTGCCAGTAGAATGTGGGACACAGATACGCAGTATTTT; CDR3aa: CASRMWDTDTQYF; j_gene: TRBJ2-3; v_gene: TRBV13; d_gene: .; abundance: .
CDR3nt: TGTGCCAGCAGCGCCGGGACAGGAGCTCTATTAAGCTACACCTTC; CDR3aa: CASSAGTGALLSYTF; j_gene: TRBJ1-2; v_gene: TRBV6-4; d_gene: TRBD1; abundance: .
CDR3nt: TGCGCCAGCAGCCAAGATCCAGGCAGAGACTACGAGCAGTACTTC; CDR3aa: CASSQDPGRDYEQYF; j_gene: TRBJ2-7; v_gene: TRBV4-1; d_gene: .; abundance: few
CDR3nt: TGTGCCAGCAGCTCACTTACAGGGGCGGAAGAGACCCAGTACTTC; CDR3aa: CASSSLTGAEETQYF; j_gene: TRBJ2-5; v_gene: TRBV5-5; d_gene: TRBD1; abundance: .
CDR3nt: TGTGCCACCAGTGATTCCAGCGACTACGAGCAGTACTTC; CDR3aa: CATSDSSDYEQYF; j_gene: TRBJ2-7; v_gene: TRBV24-1; d_gene: .; abundance: .
CDR3nt: TGTGCCAGCAGCCGGGGCGTTAGTAAAGAGACCCAGTACTTC; CDR3aa: CASSRGVSKETQYF; j_gene: TRBJ2-5; v_gene: TRBV7-9; d_gene: .; abundance: .
CDR3nt: TGTGCCACCAGCAGAGATGGGACTTGGCAGGGTACCCAGTACTTC; CDR3aa: CATSRDGTWQGTQYF; j_gene: TRBJ2-5; v_gene: TRBV15; d_gene: .; abundance: .
CDR3nt: TGCAGTGCTAGGATCGGACAGGGGGAAGGCTACACCTTC; CDR3aa: CSARIGQGEGYTF; j_gene: TRBJ1-2; v_gene: TRBV20-1; d_gene: TRBD1; abundance: .
CDR3nt: TGTGCCAGGAGAGGACAGAGCTCCTACGAGCAGTACTTC; CDR3aa: CARRGQSSYEQYF; j_gene: TRBJ2-7; v_gene: TRBV19; d_gene: .; abundance: .
CDR3nt: TGCAGCGTTGAGCGGGAAGACTATGGCTACACCTACGAGCAGTACTTC; CDR3aa: CSVEREDYGYTYEQYF; j_gene: TRBJ2-7; v_gene: TRBV29-1; d_gene: .; abundance: .
CDR3nt: TGTGCCAGCAGTAATTCCGGGACGGACGTAATAACCTACAATGAGCAGTTCTTC; CDR3aa: CASSNSGTDVITYNEQFF; j_gene: TRBJ2-1; v_gene: TRBV2; d_gene: .; abundance: .
CDR3nt: TGTGCCAGCAGTGAACCGAAACTAGCGTACCAAGAGACCCAGTACTTC; CDR3aa: CASSEPKLAYQETQYF; j_gene: TRBJ2-5; v_gene: TRBV2; d_gene: TRBD2; abundance: .
CDR3nt: TGTGCCAGCAGTTTCCCTTCAGGGGGCTCAAGCAATCAGCCCCAGCATTTT; CDR3aa: CASSFPSGGSSNQPQHF; j_gene: TRBJ1-5; v_gene: TRBV28; d_gene: TRBD1; abundance: .
CDR3nt: TGCGCCAGCAGCTCAAACGGGACGATCTACAATGAGCAGTTCTTC; CDR3aa: CASSSNGTIYNEQFF; j_gene: TRBJ2-1; v_gene: TRBV5-1; d_gene: .; abundance: few
CDR3nt: TGCGCCAGCAGGTTACTAGCGTCTAGCTCCTACGAGCAGTACTTC; CDR3aa: CASRLLASSSYEQYF; j_gene: TRBJ2-7; v_gene: TRBV5-1; d_gene: TRBD2; abundance: many
CDR3nt: TGTGCCAGCAGCCCTCTAGCGGGGGGGGTCGTAAACATTCAGTACTTC; CDR3aa: CASSPLAGGVVNIQYF; j_gene: TRBJ2-4; v_gene: TRBV6-5; d_gene: TRBD2; abundance: few
CDR3nt: TGCAGTATGCGAGGGACAGTATTCGCCTACGAGCAGTACTTC; CDR3aa: CSMRGTVFAYEQYF; j_gene: TRBJ2-7; v_gene: TRBV20-1; d_gene: TRBD1; abundance: .
CDR3nt: TGTGCCAGCAGCTTATCGGCAGTCTCCTACGAGCAGTACTTC; CDR3aa: CASSLSAVSYEQYF; j_gene: TRBJ2-7; v_gene: TRBV7-9; d_gene: .; abundance: few
CDR3nt: TGTGCCAGCAGTTATACTGGGGATGAGCAGTTCTTC; CDR3aa: CASSYTGDEQFF; j_gene: TRBJ2-1; v_gene: TRBV6-5; d_gene: .; abundance: .
CDR3nt: TGCAGTGCTGGCAGCGCCGAGCAGTACTTC; CDR3aa: CSAGSAEQYF; j_gene: TRBJ2-7; v_gene: TRBV20-1; d_gene: .; abundance: few
CDR3nt: TGTGCCAGCAGTGGAAGCGTGGGGTTGAGTCAGCCCCAGCATTTT; CDR3aa: CASSGSVGLSQPQHF; j_gene: TRBJ1-5; v_gene: TRBV7-2; d_gene: .; abundance: .
CDR3nt: TGTGCCAGCAGAGCCGGAACCTCCTATAATTCACCCCTCCACTTT; CDR3aa: CASRAGTSYNSPLHF; j_gene: TRBJ1-6; v_gene: TRBV6-5; d_gene: .; abundance: few
CDR3nt: TGCGCCAGCAGCCACCCGGGACAGGTGATCGAGGATGAGCAGTTCTTC; CDR3aa: CASSHPGQVIEDEQFF; j_gene: TRBJ2-1; v_gene: TRBV4-1; d_gene: TRBD1; abundance: .
CDR3nt: TGTGCCAGCAGTTACTATTGGGGGTGGGAGACCCAGTACTTC; CDR3aa: CASSYYWGWETQYF; j_gene: TRBJ2-5; v_gene: TRBV6-6; d_gene: .; abundance: .
CDR3nt: TGTGCCAGCAGCTGGGGGGGACAAACCCCCCATGGCTACACCTTC; CDR3aa: CASSWGGQTPHGYTF; j_gene: TRBJ1-2; v_gene: TRBV5-8; d_gene: .; abundance: .
CDR3nt: TGTGCCAGCAGCTTGGTTCAGGGCGGGGATGAGCAGTTCTTC; CDR3aa: CASSLVQGGDEQFF; j_gene: TRBJ2-1; v_gene: TRBV5-6; d_gene: .; abundance: few
CDR3nt: TGCAGCGCCGAAACCGGGACAGCCTCCTCTGATGAACCCTATGGCTACACCTTC; CDR3aa: CSAETGTASSDEPYGYTF; j_gene: TRBJ1-2; v_gene: TRBV29-1; d_gene: TRBD1; abundance: few
CDR3nt: TGCAGCGTTGACAAGTCTAGGAGCGGGGCGGTCACAGATACGCAGTATTTT; CDR3aa: CSVDKSRSGAVTDTQYF; j_gene: TRBJ2-3; v_gene: TRBV29-1; d_gene: TRBD2; abundance: .
CDR3nt: TGTGCCAGCAGCATCACGGGGGGCTACCAAGAGACCCAGTACTTC; CDR3aa: CASSITGGYQETQYF; j_gene: TRBJ2-5; v_gene: TRBV7-2; d_gene: .; abundance: .
CDR3nt: TGTGCCAGCAGTTTTCTCAGGGGTCTAAGTCAGCCCCAGCATTTT; CDR3aa: CASSFLRGLSQPQHF; j_gene: TRBJ1-5; v_gene: TRBV12-3/TRBV12-4; d_gene: .; abundance: few
CDR3nt: TGCGCCAGCAGCTTTAGGGTTTCAGGGGCCAACGTCCTGACTTTC; CDR3aa: CASSFRVSGANVLTF; j_gene: TRBJ2-6; v_gene: TRBV5-1; d_gene: .; abundance: few
CDR3nt: TGCGCCAGCAGCTTGAATTCAGCCAACAATGAGCAGTTCTTC; CDR3aa: CASSLNSANNEQFF; j_gene: TRBJ2-1; v_gene: TRBV5-1; d_gene: .; abundance: .
CDR3nt: TGTGCCAGCAGCCCCGGACTAGCGGGGGGTACGGTGTATGAGCAGTTCTTC; CDR3aa: CASSPGLAGGTVYEQFF; j_gene: TRBJ2-1; v_gene: TRBV11-2; d_gene: TRBD2; abundance: few
CDR3nt: TGCAGCGCAGACACAACCTACAATGAGCAGTTCTTC; CDR3aa: CSADTTYNEQFF; j_gene: TRBJ2-1; v_gene: TRBV20-1; d_gene: .; abundance: few
CDR3nt: TGTGCCAGCAGGGCGACAGGGGCTTCGAACACCGGGGAGCTGTTTTTT; CDR3aa: CASRATGASNTGELFF; j_gene: TRBJ2-2; v_gene: TRBV2; d_gene: TRBD1; abundance: few
CDR3nt: TGCAGAGTGACAGGGGGATGGGGAAATGAGCAGTTCTTC; CDR3aa: CRVTGGWGNEQFF; j_gene: TRBJ2-1; v_gene: TRBV29-1; d_gene: TRBD1; abundance: .
CDR3nt: TGTGCCAGCAGCCCCTTCATGACAGGGAGCGGTGGCTACACCTTC; CDR3aa: CASSPFMTGSGGYTF; j_gene: TRBJ1-2; v_gene: TRBV11-2; d_gene: TRBD1; abundance: .
CDR3nt: TGTGCCAGCAGTTACTTACAGGGGGGAGAGACCCAGTACTTC; CDR3aa: CASSYLQGGETQYF; j_gene: TRBJ2-5; v_gene: TRBV6-6; d_gene: TRBD1; abundance: .
CDR3nt: TGCGCCAGCAGCCAAATCGGGACGGGTAATGAAAAACGGTTTTTT; CDR3aa: CASSQIGTGNEKRFF; j_gene: TRBJ1-4; v_gene: TRBV4-1; d_gene: .; abundance: .
CDR3nt: TGCGCCAACAGCTTGGCTGGGGCCCTGAGTGGCGAGCAGTACTTC; CDR3aa: CANSLAGALSGEQYF; j_gene: TRBJ2-7; v_gene: TRBV5-1; d_gene: .; abundance: .
CDR3nt: TGCAGTGCTGCTAAGACCGGGACTATGGAGACCCAGTACTTC; CDR3aa: CSAAKTGTMETQYF; j_gene: TRBJ2-5; v_gene: TRBV20-1; d_gene: TRBD2; abundance: .
CDR3nt: TGTGCCAGCAGTAGAGGGGAGCAGTACTTC; CDR3aa: CASSRGEQYF; j_gene: TRBJ2-5; v_gene: TRBV2; d_gene: .; abundance: few
CDR3nt: TGCAGCGTCGATGACAGGGGACTGAGCGAGCAGTACTTC; CDR3aa: CSVDDRGLSEQYF; j_gene: TRBJ2-7; v_gene: TRBV29-1; d_gene: TRBD1; abundance: many